The 15 T cell receptor beta chains listed next were all sequenced from one sample in a study of Ad26.COV2.S vaccination and SARS-CoV-2 variants. Treatment of the sample: 19 received Ad26.COV2.S at low or high dose, single or two shots; 5 received placebo; per-sample allocation not given. Sampling was done on day 63 after the first vaccine or placebo injection. Sequencing used immunoSEQ multiplex PCR; TCRdb keeps in-frame clones, though not all of them. The profile shows roughly 300,000 clones, 80% to 90% of them singletons. The sequencing here drew on peripheral blood, taken in a trial of Ad26.COV2.S vaccine versus placebo. The receptors stem from a person aged 18-65 years who received the Ad26.COV2.S COVID-19 vaccine or a placebo.

CDR3 in DNA: TGTGCCAGTAGTGCCCGGGACAGGGGGTACGGATCCTACGAGCAGTACTTC. Translation gives CASSARDRGYGSYEQYF. This chain links TRBV19 with TRBJ2-7; 11 bases align to TRBD1. The CDR3 has 17 residues. V trimming: 5 bases; J trimming: 1 base; junction bases outside the gene matches: 10. CDR1 LNHDA and CDR2 SQIVND come from the germline V gene (reference sequence).

The chain recombines TRBV6-2 or TRBV6-3 with TRBJ1-1; no firm D call. Trimming pared 6 bases from V and 1 base from J, leaving 18 bases between. Germline loops: CDR1 MNHEY, CDR2 SVGEGT. This CDR3 has 16 residues. CDR3 sequence reads: CASSYYGPRPNTEAFF. The CDR3 DNA sequence: TGTGCCAGCAGCTATTACGGACCTCGGCCGAACACTGAAGCTTTCTTT.

CDR3 amino acids: CASSISQGYEQYF. CDR3 in DNA: TGTGCCAGTAGTATAAGCCAGGGTTACGAGCAGTACTTC. The V gene is TRBV19, the J gene TRBJ2-7; tentative D call: TRBD1 (5 bases). There are 13 residues in the CDR3. V shed 2 bases and J shed 4 bases, with 9 bases lying between them. The germline CDR1 and CDR2 sequences are LNHDA and SQIVND (reference sequence).

The chain has TRBV7-8 and TRBJ1-2, with D possibly being TRBD1 (6 bases). The CDR3 length is 16 residues. Germline V gene lookup returns CDR1 SGHVS and CDR2 FQNEAQ. The V and J ends lost 4 bases and 4 bases respectively, with 19 bases between them. The DNA for the CDR3 is TGTGCCAGCAGCTCACAGGGACCTGGAGGTAGCTATGGCTACACCTTC. It yields the protein CASSSQGPGGSYGYTF.

The J gene is TRBJ1-3, the V gene TRBV5-4; D not resolved. From germline, CDR1 is SGHNT and CDR2 YYREEE (reference sequence). The CDR3 is made up of 15 amino acids. Trimming pared 0 bases from V and 0 bases from J, leaving 7 bases between. This CDR3 reads CASSLGYGSGNTIYF. DNA of the CDR3: TGTGCCAGCAGCTTGGGGTACGGCTCTGGAAACACCATATATTTT.

This clone appeared a few times. The chain carries TRBV6-2 or TRBV6-3 and TRBJ2-1; tentatively, D is TRBD1 (5 bases). The V end was cut by 0 bases, the J end by 0 bases, with 15 bases between. CDR3 size: 18 residues. The germline V gene has CDR1 MNHEY and CDR2 SVGEGT. CDR3 amino acids: CASSYSAPRGSSYNEQFF. The CDR3 DNA reads as TGTGCCAGCAGTTACTCCGCACCAAGGGGAAGCTCCTACAATGAGCAGTTCTTC.

This chain uses TRBV3-1 (or the pseudogene TRBV3-2) with TRBJ2-2; 7 bases map to TRBD1. V was clipped by 8 bases and J by 1 base; unmatched bases: 10. The germline CDR1 and CDR2 sequences are LGHDT and YNNKEL (reference sequence). The CDR3 length is 16 residues. The CDR3 DNA reads TGTGCCAGCGGGCAGGGGGTATTGGGGAACACCGGGGAGCTGTTTTTT. It is translated as CASGQGVLGNTGELFF.

This chain uses TRBV7-9 with TRBJ1-3; D perhaps matches TRBD1 (5 bases). The CDR3 consists of 16 residues. The V gene's germline CDR1 is SEHNR and CDR2 FQNEAQ (reference sequence). Trimming took 5 bases from V and 0 from J, leaving 14 bases between them. CDR3 bases: TGTGCCAGCAGCGAGGGGTCCAGGCACTCTGGAAACACCATATATTTT. Translation: CASSEGSRHSGNTIYF.

The chain links TRBV29-1 to TRBJ2-5; TRBD2 matches at 10 bases. V lost 4 bases, J lost 10 bases, and 12 bases stayed unmatched. Germline values: CDR1 SQVTM, CDR2 ANQGSEA. The length of the CDR3 is 14 residues. The CDR3 region is CSVVAAGGREGQYF. CDR3 nucleotide sequence: TGCAGCGTTGTAGCAGCGGGGGGGCGCGAAGGCCAGTACTTC.

This chain connects TRBV29-1 to TRBJ2-1; D could derive from TRBD1 or TRBD2 (5 bases each). The CDR3 has 11 amino acids. V dropped 5 bases and J dropped 7 bases, with 9 bases sitting between them. In germline, CDR1 is SQVTM, CDR2 ANQGSEA. CDR3 in amino acids: CSVRWGNEQFF. CDR3 DNA: TGCAGCGTTCGGTGGGGGAATGAGCAGTTCTTC.

The chain carries TRBV15 and TRBJ1-2; D remains unclear. Trimming removed 3 bases at V and 1 base at J, with 9 bases between. The length of the CDR3 is 14 residues. Germline CDR1 is LNHNV and CDR2 is YYDKDF (reference sequence). CDR3 nucleotides: TGTGCCACCAGCAGGGAACAGAGTAACTATGGCTACACCTTC. The encoded protein is CATSREQSNYGYTF. Drawing the rest from reference TRBV15 and TRBJ1-2, the complete variable domain is DAMVIQNPRYQVTQFGKPVTLSCSQTLNHNVMYWYQQKSSQAPKLLFHYYDKDFNNEADTPDNFQSRRPNTSFCFLDIRSPGLGDTAMYLCATSREQSNYGYTFGSGTRLTVV.

V gene TRBV5-5 combines with J gene TRBJ2-7; 10 bases fit TRBD2. The CDR3 loop spans 15 amino acids. In germline, CDR1 is SGHKS, CDR2 YYEKEE (reference sequence). After removal of 5 bases from V and 5 bases from J, the junction contained 10 bases not matched to a gene. DNA for the CDR3: TGTGCCAGCAGTTCCACACGGACTAGCGGAAACGAGCAGTACTTC. Its protein is CASSSTRTSGNEQYF.

The chain uses TRBV19 and TRBJ1-2, with TRBD1 identical over 7 bases. Germline V gives CDR1 LNHDA, CDR2 SQIVND (reference sequence). V trimming: 6 bases; J trimming: 5 bases; junction bases outside the gene matches: 9. The CDR3 is made up of 14 amino acids. The CDR3 DNA follows: TGTGCCAGTAGCGGGACAGATCACCTATATGGCTACACCTTC. Translation gives CASSGTDHLYGYTF. The variable domain in full, with the rest retrieved from reference TRBV19 and TRBJ1-2, is DGGITQSPKYLFRKEGQNVTLSCEQNLNHDAMYWYRQDPGQGLRLIYYSQIVNDFQKGDIAEGYSVSREKKESFPLTVTSAQKNPTAFYLCASSGTDHLYGYTFGSGTRLTVV.

The J gene is TRBJ1-4, the V gene TRBV7-9; D unclear. V lost 1 base and J lost 5, with 8 bases in between. Germline V gene sequence: CDR1 SEHNR, CDR2 FQNEAQ (reference sequence). The CDR3 consists of 14 residues. CDR3 bases: TGTGCCAGCAGCTTAGATAGTTACAATGAAAAACTGTTTTTT. This gives the protein CASSLDSYNEKLFF.

V and J are TRBV5-1 and TRBJ2-7; D possibly matches TRBD1 or TRBD2 (5 bases each). Germline V gene lookup returns CDR1 SGHRS and CDR2 YFSETQ. Deletions cut 1 base from V and 2 bases from J, with 13 bases between. CDR3 size: 15 residues. The CDR3 region has the DNA TGCGCCAGCAGCTTGACATTCGGGGCCACCTACGAGCAGTACTTC. Protein product: CASSLTFGATYEQYF.